Listed below are T cell receptor beta chains from one sample, sequenced in a study of beta chain features in type 1 diabetes. The table came from immunoSEQ multiplex PCR; TCRdb's copy has only in-frame clones and leaves some out. This sample has fewer than 400,000 clones; about a tenth occur once, and the top ten carry about 1%. The source material was central memory CD4+ T cells from blood. These receptors were obtained from a young man with type 1 diabetes. The CDR3 runs from the conserved cysteine through the conserved F or W. A D gene is named only where the DNA matches it firmly. Rows give clone size only sometimes, using once, few, many, or a class for an expanded clone.

>.|15|TRBJ2-7|.|TRBV6-1
TGTGCCAGCAGTGAGTGGGGACTCCGGAGCTACGAGCAGTACTTC
CASSEWGLRSYEQYF
>.|14|TRBJ1-1|many|TRBV7-9
TGTGCCAGCAGCCCCCCGGACAGGAACACTGAAGCTTTCTTT
CASSPPDRNTEAFF
>.|13|TRBJ1-2|.|TRBV7-2
TGTGCCAGCAGCTTGGGGCAGAACTATGGCTACACCTTC
CASSLGQNYGYTF
>.|15|TRBJ2-7|few|TRBV7-2
TGTGCCAGCAGCCCACAACAGGGTCCAACCTACGAGCAGTACTTC
CASSPQQGPTYEQYF
>.|13|TRBJ2-3|many|TRBV7-9
TGTGCCAGCAGCCCGCGAGACACAGATACGCAGTATTTT
CASSPRDTDTQYF
>.|15|TRBJ2-2|few|TRBV7-2
TGTGCCACCCGGCAGGGGGGTTCGAACACCGGGGAGCTGTTTTTT
CATRQGGSNTGELFF
>TRBD1|13|TRBJ1-2|.|TRBV7-9
TGTGCCAGCAGCCTAGACAGGGCGGCCGGCTACACCTTC
CASSLDRAAGYTF
>TRBD1|15|TRBJ1-5|few|TRBV5-1
TGCGCCAGCAGCTTAGGACAGGGAGGGGAACAGCCCCAGCATTTT
CASSLGQGGEQPQHF
>.|14|TRBJ2-2|few|TRBV5-4
TGTGCCAGCAGCTGGGCCCGGGACACCGGGGAGCTGTTTTTT
CASSWARDTGELFF
>.|15|TRBJ2-7|few|TRBV18
TGTGCCAGCTCACCGAGAATGATGCAGGGCTACGAGCAGTACTTC
CASSPRMMQGYEQYF
>.|14|TRBJ2-7|.|TRBV19
TGTGCCAGTAGCTACACGGGGCTTAGGCACGAGCAGTACTTC
CASSYTGLRHEQYF
>.|14|TRBJ1-2|few|TRBV4-1
TGCGCCAGCAGCCAAGATCAACGCCTCACTGGCTACACCTTC
CASSQDQRLTGYTF
>.|15|TRBJ1-2|.|TRBV10-3
TGTGCCATCAGTGAGTCGAAAGTATTCAACTATGGCTACACCTTC
CAISESKVFNYGYTF
>TRBD1|16|TRBJ1-6|.|TRBV27
TGTGCCAGCAGTTTCAGGGGGAGCTCCTATAATTCACCCCTCCACTTT
CASSFRGSSYNSPLHF
>.|16|TRBJ2-5|.|TRBV7-2
TGTGCCAGCAGCTCGGACAGATATACAGGGCAAGAGACCCAGTACTTC
CASSSDRYTGQETQYF
>.|14|TRBJ2-5|.|TRBV7-2
TGTGCCAGCAGCTCCCAGGGGTCACAAGAGACCCAGTACTTC
CASSSQGSQETQYF
>.|13|TRBJ1-6|.|TRBV7-9
TGTGCCAGCAGCTTCACCGATAATTCACCCCTCCACTTT
CASSFTDNSPLHF
>.|14|TRBJ1-3|.|TRBV2
TGTGCCACCCAGAGGGACTTCTCTGGAAACACCATATATTTT
CATQRDFSGNTIYF
>.|17|TRBJ2-1|few|TRBV5-1
TGCGCCAGCAGCTTGGAAAAGTCACTAGCCAGGGGCAATGAGCAGTTCTTC
CASSLEKSLARGNEQFF
>.|13|TRBJ1-4|many|TRBV10-1
TGCGCCAGCAGTGAGTCTACTAATGAAAAACTGTTTTTT
CASSESTNEKLFF
>.|15|TRBJ2-4|.|TRBV19
TGTGCCAGTAGTATAGCTGGAAAGGGCACCGAGAGTCAGTACTTC
CASSIAGKGTESQYF
>.|15|TRBJ1-2|few|TRBV7-2
TGTGCCAGCAGCTTGCTCGAGACAGCCTACTATGGCTACACCTTC
CASSLLETAYYGYTF